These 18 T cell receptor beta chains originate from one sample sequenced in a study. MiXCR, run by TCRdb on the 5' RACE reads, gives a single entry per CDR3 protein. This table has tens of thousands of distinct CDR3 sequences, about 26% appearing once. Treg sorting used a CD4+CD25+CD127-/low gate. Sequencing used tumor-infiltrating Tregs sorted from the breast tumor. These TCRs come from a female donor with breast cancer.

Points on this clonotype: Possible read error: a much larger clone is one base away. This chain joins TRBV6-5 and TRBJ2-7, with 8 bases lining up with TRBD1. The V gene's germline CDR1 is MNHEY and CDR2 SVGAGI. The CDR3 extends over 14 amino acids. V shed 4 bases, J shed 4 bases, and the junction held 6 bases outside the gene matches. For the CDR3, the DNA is TGTGCCAGCAGTTGTCAGGGGGCGGATTACGAGCAGTACTTC. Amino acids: CASSCQGADYEQYF.

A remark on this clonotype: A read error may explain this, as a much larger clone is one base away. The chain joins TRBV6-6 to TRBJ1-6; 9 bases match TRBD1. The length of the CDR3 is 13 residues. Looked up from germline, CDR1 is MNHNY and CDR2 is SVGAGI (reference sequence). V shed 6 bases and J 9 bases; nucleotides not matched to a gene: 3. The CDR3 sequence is CASSGTGSSPLHF. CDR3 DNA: TGTGCCAGCAGCGGGACAGGGAGTTCACCCCTCCACTTT.

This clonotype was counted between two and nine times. DNA for the CDR3: TGTGCCAGCAGTTTATCCTTATACGCAGATACGCAGTATTTT. Its protein product is CASSLSLYADTQYF. The V call is TRBV27, the J call TRBJ2-3; D uncertain. The CDR3 loop spans 14 amino acids. Germline V gene sequence: CDR1 MNHEY, CDR2 SMNVEV (reference sequence). V lost 0 bases to trimming and J lost 4 bases, with 8 bases between them.

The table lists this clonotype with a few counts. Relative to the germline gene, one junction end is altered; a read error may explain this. Here the CDR3 DNA reads TGTACCAGCAGCAAGACAGTAGTCTACGAGCAGTACTTC. It yields the protein CTSSKTVVYEQYF. The V and J genes are TRBV7-9 and TRBJ2-7; a weak D match, TRBD1 (5 bases). CDR1 is SEHNR and CDR2 is FQNEAQ in the germline V gene (reference sequence). This CDR3 comprises 13 residues.

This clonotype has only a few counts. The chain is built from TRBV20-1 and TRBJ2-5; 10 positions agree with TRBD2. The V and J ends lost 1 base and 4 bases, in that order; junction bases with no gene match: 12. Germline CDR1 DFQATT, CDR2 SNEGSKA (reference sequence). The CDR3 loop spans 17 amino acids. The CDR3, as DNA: TGCAGTGCTAGAGGGATAGCGGGGGGTCTCGGCCTAGAGACCCAGTACTTC. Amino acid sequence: CSARGIAGGLGLETQYF.

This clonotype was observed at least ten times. DNA of the CDR3: TGCAGCGTTGAAGTGGGGATAGGGGTCGCAGAGCAGTTCTTC. Translated, it gives CSVEVGIGVAEQFF. This chain links TRBV29-1 with TRBJ2-1; D is possibly TRBD1 (5 bases). The germline V gene encodes CDR1 SQVTM and CDR2 ANQGSEA. Trimming removed 1 base at V and 10 bases at J, with 17 bases between. The CDR3 loop spans 14 amino acids.

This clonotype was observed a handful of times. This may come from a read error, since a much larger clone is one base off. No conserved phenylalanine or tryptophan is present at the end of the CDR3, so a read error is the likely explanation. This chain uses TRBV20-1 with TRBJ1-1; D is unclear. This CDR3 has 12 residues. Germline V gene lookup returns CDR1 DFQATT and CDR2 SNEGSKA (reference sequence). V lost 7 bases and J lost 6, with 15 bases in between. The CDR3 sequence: CSVGDWVAEAFV. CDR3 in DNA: TGCAGTGTAGGTGATTGGGTTGCTGAAGCTTTCGTT.

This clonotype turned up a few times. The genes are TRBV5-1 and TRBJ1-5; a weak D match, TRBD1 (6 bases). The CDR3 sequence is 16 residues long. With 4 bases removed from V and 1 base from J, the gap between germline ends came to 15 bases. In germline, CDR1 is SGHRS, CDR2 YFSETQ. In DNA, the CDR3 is TGCGCCAGCAGCCCCCAAGGGGGAGGAAGCAATCAGCCCCAGCATTTT. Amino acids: CASSPQGGGSNQPQHF. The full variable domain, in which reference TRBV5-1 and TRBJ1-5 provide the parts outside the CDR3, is KAGVTQTPRYLIKTRGQQVTLSCSPISGHRSVSWYQQTPGQGLQFLFEYFSETQRNKGNFPGRFSGRQFSNSRSEMNVSTLELGDSALYLCASSPQGGGSNQPQHFGDGTRLSIL.

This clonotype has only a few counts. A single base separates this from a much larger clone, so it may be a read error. The CDR3 loop reads CASSLTRWDTQYF. As DNA, the CDR3 is TGTGCCAGCAGCCTCACCCGTTGGGATACGCAGTATTTT. J is TRBJ2-3 and V is TRBV7-3, with D uncertain. Between the trimmed V and J ends, which lost 5 bases and 6 bases, there was a span of 12 bases. The CDR3 is 13 residues long. CDR1 SGHTA and CDR2 FQGTGA come from the germline V gene.

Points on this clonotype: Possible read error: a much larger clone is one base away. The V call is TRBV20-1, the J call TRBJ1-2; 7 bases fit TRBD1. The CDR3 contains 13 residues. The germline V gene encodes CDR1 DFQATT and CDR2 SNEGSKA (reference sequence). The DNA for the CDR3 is TGCAGTGCACTTGACAGGGACGTGGGGGGCTTCACCTTC. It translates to CSALDRDVGGFTF.

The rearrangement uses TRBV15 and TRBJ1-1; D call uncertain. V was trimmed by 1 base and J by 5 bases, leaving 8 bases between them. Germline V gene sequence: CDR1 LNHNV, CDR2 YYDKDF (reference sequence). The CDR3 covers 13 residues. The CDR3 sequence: CATSRARSTEAFF. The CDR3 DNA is TGTGCCACCAGCAGAGCCAGGTCTACTGAAGCTTTCTTT.

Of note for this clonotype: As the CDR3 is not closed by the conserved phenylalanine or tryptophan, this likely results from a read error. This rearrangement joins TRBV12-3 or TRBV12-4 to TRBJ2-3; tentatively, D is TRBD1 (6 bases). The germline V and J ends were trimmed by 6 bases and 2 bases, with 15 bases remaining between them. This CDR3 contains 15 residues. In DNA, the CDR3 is TGTGCCAGCAGCCAGGGGACGGGACCCACAGATACGCAGTATTTA. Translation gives CASSQGTGPTDTQYL.

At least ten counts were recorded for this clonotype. The chain's CDR3 is CASSDAGAETQYF. In DNA, the CDR3 is TGTGCCAGCAGTGATGCGGGGGCAGAGACCCAGTACTTC. The rearrangement links TRBV2 to TRBJ2-5, with D perhaps TRBD2 (7 bases). CDR1 and CDR2 (germline): SNHLY, FYNNEI. The CDR3 sequence is 13 residues long. Trimming took 3 bases from V and 4 from J, leaving 9 bases between them.

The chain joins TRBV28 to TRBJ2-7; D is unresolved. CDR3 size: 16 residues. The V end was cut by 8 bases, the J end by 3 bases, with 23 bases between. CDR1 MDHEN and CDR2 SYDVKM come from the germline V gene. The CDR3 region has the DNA TGTGCCAGCGGTACATTCGGTAACCCTCGTCGCTACGAGCAGTACTTC. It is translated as CASGTFGNPRRYEQYF. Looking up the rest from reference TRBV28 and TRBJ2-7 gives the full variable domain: DVKVTQSSRYLVKRTGEKVFLECVQDMDHENMFWYRQDPGLGLRLIYFSYDVKMKEKGDIPEGYSVSREKKERFSLILESASTNQTSMYLCASGTFGNPRRYEQYFGPGTRLTVT.

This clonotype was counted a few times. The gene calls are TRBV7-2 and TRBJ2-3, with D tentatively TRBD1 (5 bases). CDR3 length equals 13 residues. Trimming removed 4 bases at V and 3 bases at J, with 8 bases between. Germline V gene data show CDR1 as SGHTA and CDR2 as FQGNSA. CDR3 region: CASSYRQTDTQYF. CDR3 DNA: TGTGCCAGCAGCTATAGACAGACAGATACGCAGTATTTT.

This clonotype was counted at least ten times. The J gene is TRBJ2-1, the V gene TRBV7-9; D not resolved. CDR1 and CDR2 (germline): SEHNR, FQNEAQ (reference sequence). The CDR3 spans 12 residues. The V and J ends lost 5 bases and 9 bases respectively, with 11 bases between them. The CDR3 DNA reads TGTGCCAGCAGCCCACCTTACGGTGAGCAGTTCTTC. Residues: CASSPPYGEQFF.

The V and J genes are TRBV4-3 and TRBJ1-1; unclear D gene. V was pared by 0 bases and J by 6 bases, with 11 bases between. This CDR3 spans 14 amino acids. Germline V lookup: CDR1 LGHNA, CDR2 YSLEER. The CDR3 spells CASSQDSRTAEAFF. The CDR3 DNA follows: TGCGCCAGCAGCCAAGATAGTCGAACCGCTGAAGCTTTCTTT.

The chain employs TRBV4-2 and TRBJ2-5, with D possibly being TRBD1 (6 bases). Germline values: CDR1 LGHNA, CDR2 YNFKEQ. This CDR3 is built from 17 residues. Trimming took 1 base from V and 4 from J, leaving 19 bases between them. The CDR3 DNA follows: TGTGCCAGCAGCCAAGCCCACGGCCGGGACATAACAGAGACCCAGTACTTC. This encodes CASSQAHGRDITETQYF.